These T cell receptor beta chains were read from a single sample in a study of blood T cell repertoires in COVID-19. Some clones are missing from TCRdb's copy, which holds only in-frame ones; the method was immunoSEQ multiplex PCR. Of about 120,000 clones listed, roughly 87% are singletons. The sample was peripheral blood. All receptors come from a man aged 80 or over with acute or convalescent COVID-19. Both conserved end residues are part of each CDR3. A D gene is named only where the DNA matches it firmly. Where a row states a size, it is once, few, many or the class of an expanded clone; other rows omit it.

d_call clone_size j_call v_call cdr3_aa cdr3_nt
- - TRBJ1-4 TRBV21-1 CASSKAGVGGLREKLFF TGTGCCAGCAGCAAAGCGGGGGTAGGGGGTTTACGAGAAAAACTGTTTTTT
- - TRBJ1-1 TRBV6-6 CASSYYRPNTEAFF TGTGCCAGCAGTTACTACAGACCGAACACTGAAGCTTTCTTT
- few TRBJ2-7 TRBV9 CASSVDDSRYEQYF TGTGCCAGCAGCGTAGATGATAGCCGGTACGAGCAGTACTTC
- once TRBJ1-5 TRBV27 CASSSGQISNQPQHF TGTGCCAGCAGTTCCGGACAAATTAGCAATCAGCCCCAGCATTTT
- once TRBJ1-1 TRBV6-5 CASRIASQGNTEAFF TGTGCCAGCCGAATCGCGTCGCAGGGCAACACTGAAGCTTTCTTT
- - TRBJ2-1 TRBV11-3 CASSLMGEGYNEQFF TGTGCCAGCAGCTTAATGGGAGAAGGCTACAATGAGCAGTTCTTC
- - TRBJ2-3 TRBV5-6 CASLRDQFSDTQYF TGTGCCAGCTTGCGGGATCAGTTTTCGGATACGCAGTATTTT
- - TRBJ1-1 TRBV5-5 CASSLASGRDTEAFF TGTGCCAGCAGCTTGGCCTCCGGTCGCGACACTGAAGCTTTCTTT
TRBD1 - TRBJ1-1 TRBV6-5 CASSQQGRTEAFF TGTGCCAGCAGTCAACAGGGGAGGACTGAAGCTTTCTTT
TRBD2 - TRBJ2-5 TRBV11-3 CASSFAGGGETQYF TGTGCCAGCAGCTTTGCGGGGGGAGGAGAGACCCAGTACTTC
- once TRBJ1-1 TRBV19 CASTRATHTEAFF TGTGCCAGTACCAGGGCGACACACACTGAAGCTTTCTTT
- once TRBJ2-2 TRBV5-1 CASSPRQISGELFF TGCGCCAGCAGCCCCCGACAGATCTCTGGGGAGCTGTTTTTT
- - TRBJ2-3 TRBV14 CASSPPQGSADTQYF TGTGCCAGCAGCCCCCCACAAGGGAGCGCGGATACGCAGTATTTT
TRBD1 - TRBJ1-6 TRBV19 CATSTGTGADSPLHF TGTGCCACCTCTACCGGGACAGGGGCCGATTCACCCCTCCACTTT
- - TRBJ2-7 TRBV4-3 CASSRARQVYEQYF TGCGCCAGCAGCCGAGCTAGACAGGTCTACGAGCAGTACTTC
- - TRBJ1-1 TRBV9 CASSAQGFVNTEAFF TGTGCCAGCAGCGCTCAGGGGTTTGTGAACACTGAAGCTTTCTTT
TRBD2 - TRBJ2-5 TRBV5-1 CASTPDGGRETQYF TGCGCCAGCACCCCCGATGGCGGGAGGGAGACCCAGTACTTC
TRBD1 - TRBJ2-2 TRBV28 CASRFATGDPGELFF TGTGCCAGCAGGTTTGCTACAGGGGACCCCGGGGAGCTGTTTTTT
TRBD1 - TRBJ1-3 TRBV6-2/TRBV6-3 CASSYSRTGGASGNTIYF TGTGCCAGCAGTTATTCAAGGACAGGGGGAGCCTCTGGAAACACCATATATTTT
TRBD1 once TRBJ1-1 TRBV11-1 CASSLEAGGMNTEAFF TGTGCCAGCAGCTTAGAGGCAGGGGGCATGAACACTGAAGCTTTCTTT
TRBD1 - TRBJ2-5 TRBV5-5 CASSGAHLGGTIQETQYF TGTGCCAGCAGTGGGGCCCACCTAGGGGGCACTATTCAAGAGACCCAGTACTTC
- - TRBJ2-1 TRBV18 CASSPTRDGGPLNEQFF TGTGCCAGCTCACCAACCCGGGACGGGGGGCCCCTCAATGAGCAGTTCTTC
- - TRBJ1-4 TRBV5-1 CASSLAAANEKLFF TGCGCCAGCAGCTTGGCGGCGGCTAATGAAAAACTGTTTTTT
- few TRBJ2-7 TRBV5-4 CASSLIQTPSYEQYF TGTGCCAGCAGCTTGATACAGACACCGTCCTACGAGCAGTACTTC
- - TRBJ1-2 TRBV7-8 CASSLDTEPVGAYGYTF TGTGCCAGCAGCTTAGATACGGAGCCCGTGGGAGCCTATGGCTACACCTTC
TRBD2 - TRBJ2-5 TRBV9 CASSVVGLAGQETQYF TGTGCCAGCAGCGTGGTTGGACTAGCGGGGCAAGAGACCCAGTACTTC
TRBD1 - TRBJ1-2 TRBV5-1 CASSLSPGGDYGYTF TGCGCCAGCAGCTTGAGTCCAGGGGGCGACTATGGCTACACCTTC
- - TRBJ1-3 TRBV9 CASSVNNIADTIYF TGTGCCAGCAGCGTAAATAATATTGCGGACACCATATATTTT
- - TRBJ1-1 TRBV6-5 CASSSREVNTEAFF TGTGCCAGCAGTTCCCGGGAAGTTAACACTGAAGCTTTCTTT
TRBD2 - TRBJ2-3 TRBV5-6 CASSRSGTSGIPRSLTQYF TGTGCCAGCAGCCGTTCTGGGACTAGCGGGATTCCAAGGTCCCTAACGCAGTATTTT
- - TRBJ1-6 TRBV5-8 CASSHRLSSYNSPLHF TGTGCCAGCAGCCACAGGCTGAGCTCCTATAATTCACCCCTCCACTTT
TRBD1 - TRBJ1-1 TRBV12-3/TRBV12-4 CASSPDRGEAFF TGTGCCAGCAGTCCGGACAGGGGTGAAGCTTTCTTT
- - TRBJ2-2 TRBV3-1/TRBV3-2 CASSSLGGDAGELFF TGTGCCAGCAGCTCCTTGGGGGGAGACGCCGGGGAGCTGTTTTTT
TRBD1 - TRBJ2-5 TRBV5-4 CASSTGQGPETQYF TGTGCCAGCAGCACGGGACAGGGTCCAGAGACCCAGTACTTC
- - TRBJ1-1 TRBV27 CASSFGGYTEAFF TGTGCCAGCAGTTTCGGGGGTTACACTGAAGCTTTCTTT
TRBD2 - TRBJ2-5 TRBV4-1 CASSQSSSGGAETQYF TGCGCCAGCAGCCAGAGCTCTAGCGGGGGGGCAGAGACCCAGTACTTC
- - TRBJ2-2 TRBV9 CASSVRVSGELFF TGTGCCAGCAGCGTGCGGGTATCCGGGGAGCTGTTTTTT
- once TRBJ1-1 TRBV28 CASCLAGPLNTEAFF TGTGCCAGCTGTCTGGCAGGGCCCTTGAACACTGAAGCTTTCTTT
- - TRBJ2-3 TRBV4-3 CASSQDSQRSTDTQYF TGCGCCAGCAGCCAAGATAGCCAGCGGAGCACAGATACGCAGTATTTT
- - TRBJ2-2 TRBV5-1 CASSLVGQPNTGELFF TGCGCCAGCAGCTTGGTCGGACAACCGAACACCGGGGAGCTGTTTTTT
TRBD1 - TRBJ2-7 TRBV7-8 CASSQTGGIYEQYF TGTGCCAGCAGCCAAACAGGGGGCATCTACGAGCAGTACTTC
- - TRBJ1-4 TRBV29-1 CSAQNGQGFNEKLFF TGCAGCGCGCAGAACGGGCAGGGCTTTAATGAAAAACTGTTTTTT
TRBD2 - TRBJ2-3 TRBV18 CASSWTSGRADTQYF TGTGCCAGCTCCTGGACTAGCGGGAGGGCAGATACGCAGTATTTT
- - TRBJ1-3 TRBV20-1 CSASIRQSGNTIYF TGCAGTGCTAGTATTCGACAGTCTGGAAACACCATATATTTT
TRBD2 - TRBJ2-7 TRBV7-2 CASTVAGGYEQYF TGTGCCAGCACCGTAGCGGGAGGTTACGAGCAGTACTTC
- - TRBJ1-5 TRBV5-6 CASSLGGFAQPQHF TGTGCCAGCAGCTTGGGGGGCTTTGCTCAGCCCCAGCATTTT
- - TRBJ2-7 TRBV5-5 CASSPHLESSYEQYF TGTGCCAGCAGCCCGCATTTGGAGAGCTCCTACGAGCAGTACTTC
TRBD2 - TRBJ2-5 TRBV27 CASRGLAGPQTQYF TGTGCCAGCAGGGGACTAGCGGGACCTCAGACCCAGTACTTC
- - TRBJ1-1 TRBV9 CASSFNPQGNTEAFF TGTGCCAGCAGTTTTAATCCACAGGGGAACACTGAAGCTTTCTTT
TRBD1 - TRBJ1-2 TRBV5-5 CASSGTVPPNYGYTF TGTGCCAGCAGCGGGACAGTCCCTCCTAACTATGGCTACACCTTC
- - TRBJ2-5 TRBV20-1 CSARGGQTQYF TGCAGTGCTAGAGGAGGTCAGACCCAGTACTTC
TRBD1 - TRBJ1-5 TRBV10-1 CSDWGQRRNQPQHF TGCTCCGACTGGGGACAGCGACGCAATCAGCCCCAGCATTTT
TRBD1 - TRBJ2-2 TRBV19 CASSMGDRVTGELFF TGTGCCAGTAGTATGGGAGACAGGGTCACCGGGGAGCTGTTTTTT
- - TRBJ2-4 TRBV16 CASSQSRDTGKYF TGTGCCAGCAGCCAATCCCGGGACACGGGGAAGTACTTC
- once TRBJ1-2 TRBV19 CASSIDPGHDYGYTF TGTGCCAGTAGTATAGATCCCGGACACGACTATGGCTACACCTTC
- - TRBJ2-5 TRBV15 CATSRGTPGPPGETQYF TGTGCCACCAGCAGAGGGACTCCGGGTCCCCCGGGGGAGACCCAGTACTTC
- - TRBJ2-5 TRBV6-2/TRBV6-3 CASSPGQPGGETQYF TGTGCCAGCAGCCCGGGACAGCCAGGGGGGGAGACCCAGTACTTC
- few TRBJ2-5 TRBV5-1 CASSLDSRGETQYF TGCGCCAGCAGCTTGGACAGTAGGGGAGAGACCCAGTACTTC
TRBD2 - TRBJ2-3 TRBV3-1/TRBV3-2 CASSQALAGPGTDTQYF TGTGCCAGCAGCCAAGCCCTAGCGGGACCGGGCACAGATACGCAGTATTTT